This paragraph covers one T cell receptor (beta chain) sequence. In the original workflow: By means of reference gene primer amplification, nucleated cell counts were estimated. Clones were read by immunoSEQ multiplex PCR, and TCRdb kept only the in-frame ones, dropping some. V, J and clone size were drawn from that table, and D and trimming were deduced from the DNA. Here the sample spans 200,000 to 250,000 clones, about 85% being singletons. This record belongs to a study of blood T cell repertoires in COVID-19. The overall study: Both acute and convalescent COVID-19 samples were obtained from the United States, Italy and Spain. The analysed material was cDNA or gDNA that came from T cells, B-cell-depleted T cells, or PBMCs.

CDR3 length equals 17 residues. Germline-derived CDR1 and CDR2 are SGHTA and FQGNSA. V shed 0 bases, J shed 2 bases, and the junction held 6 bases outside the gene matches. The source is a man aged 25-45 years with active or convalescent COVID-19. The chain is built from TRBV7-2 and TRBJ2-1; 8 bases fit TRBD1. Sequenced material: peripheral blood. CDR3 DNA sequence: TGTGCCAGCAGCTTAGCGCGAAAGGACAGGGCCTACAATGAGCAGTTCTTC. Protein: CASSLARKDRAYNEQFF.